The 30 T cell receptor beta chains below were found in one sample sequenced in a study of vaccination effects on CD4 cells after COVID-19. TCRdb's table, derived via immunoSEQ multiplex PCR, lists solely in-frame clones and lacks some. The sample lists tens of thousands of clones; around 70% were seen once. Antigen specificity for these receptors is unknown. Investigators separated out CD4+ T cells once more than nine days of culture had passed. Each participant received a vaccine that was either BNT162b2 or mRNA-1273, given as two doses. The starting material was CD4+ T cells from PBMCs cultured without peptide, obtained after COVID-19 vaccination. Source of these receptors: a human donor who received a COVID-19 vaccine.

CDR3 bases: TGTGCCTGGGCTACAGGGGGTCTGAACACTGAAGCTTTCTTT. This gives the protein CAWATGGLNTEAFF. The genes are TRBV30 and TRBJ1-1; 8 bases are shared with TRBD1. Germline lookup yields CDR1 GTSNPN and CDR2 SVGIG (reference sequence). This CDR3 comprises 14 residues. After removal of 5 bases from V and 0 bases from J, the junction contained 5 bases not matched to a gene.

This clone came up once. The chain has TRBV15 and TRBJ2-6; D possibly corresponds to TRBD1 (5 bases). The germline V gene encodes CDR1 LNHNV and CDR2 YYDKDF (reference sequence). Trimming pared 3 bases from V and 3 bases from J, leaving 15 bases between. CDR3 size: 17 residues. CDR3 sequence: CATSSQVGVYGANVLTF. The CDR3 coding sequence is TGTGCCACCAGCAGCCAGGTAGGGGTTTATGGGGCCAACGTCCTGACTTTC.

This sequence joins TRBV7-9 and TRBJ1-6; 8 bases match TRBD1. CDR3 length: 14 amino acids. The trim removed 5 bases at V and 9 bases at J, leaving 6 bases unmatched. Looked up from germline, CDR1 is SEHNR and CDR2 is FQNEAQ (reference sequence). CDR3 region: CASSVTGDSSPLHF. The DNA for the CDR3 is TGTGCCAGCAGCGTGACAGGGGATAGTTCACCCCTCCACTTT.

This chain links TRBV19 with TRBJ1-3; 9 bases are a match to TRBD1. Unmatched junction bases numbered 10, after V lost 5 bases and J lost 2 bases. Per the germline V gene, CDR1 is LNHDA and CDR2 is SQIVND (reference sequence). This CDR3 spans 17 amino acids. CDR3 nucleotide sequence: TGTGCCAGTAGTCCCACCCCGGGACAGGGCACTGGAAACACCATATATTTT. This codes for CASSPTPGQGTGNTIYF.

This chain uses TRBV18 with TRBJ2-7; 7 bases agree with TRBD1. CDR3 length equals 14 residues. After removal of 3 bases from V and 6 bases from J, the junction contained 8 bases not matched to a gene. CDR1 and CDR2 (germline): KGHSH, LQKENI. CDR3 sequence: CASSPQNRGAEQYV. In DNA, the CDR3 is TGTGCCAGCTCACCGCAGAACAGGGGAGCCGAGCAGTACGTC.

This chain connects TRBV10-3 to TRBJ1-2; TRBD1 might be the D (6 bases). Per the germline V gene, CDR1 is ENHRY and CDR2 is SYGVKD. Trimming left V 2 bases short and J 6 bases short, with 10 bases between. The length of the CDR3 is 13 residues. The CDR3 loop reads CAISEEYRDGYTF. The CDR3, as DNA: TGTGCCATCAGTGAGGAATACAGGGATGGCTACACCTTC.

The chain joins TRBV5-8 to TRBJ1-5; possibly TRBD1 for D (6 bases). V lost 7 bases and J 3 bases, leaving 17 bases between the germline ends. This CDR3 has 15 amino acids. Germline CDR1 and CDR2: SGHTS and YDEGEE. This CDR3 reads CASCAGDTPNQPQHF. The CDR3 DNA is TGTGCCAGCTGTGCTGGGGACACCCCCAATCAGCCCCAGCATTTT.

The chain carries TRBV28 and TRBJ2-5; a weak D match, TRBD2 (5 bases). From germline, CDR1 is MDHEN and CDR2 SYDVKM. The V end was cut by 2 bases, the J end by 1 base, with 11 bases between. CDR3 length: 15 residues. The DNA for the CDR3 is TGTGCCAGCAGTTTAAGGACTGACGGCCAAGAGACCCAGTACTTC. Encoded protein: CASSLRTDGQETQYF. Variable domain in full (rest from reference TRBV28 and TRBJ2-5): DVKVTQSSRYLVKRTGEKVFLECVQDMDHENMFWYRQDPGLGLRLIYFSYDVKMKEKGDIPEGYSVSREKKERFSLILESASTNQTSMYLCASSLRTDGQETQYFGPGTRLLVL.

The chain joins TRBV18 to TRBJ2-3; D not certain. Germline lookup yields CDR1 KGHSH and CDR2 LQKENI. V was trimmed by 5 bases and J by 3 bases, leaving 6 bases between them. The length of the CDR3 is 12 residues. DNA for the CDR3: TGTGCCAGCTCATCACAGACAGATACGCAGTATTTT. It specifies CASSSQTDTQYF. The whole variable domain, filled in from reference TRBV18 and TRBJ2-3, reads NAGVMQNPRHLVRRRGQEARLRCSPMKGHSHVYWYRQLPEEGLKFMVYLQKENIIDESGMPKERFSAEFPKEGPSILRIQQVVRGDSAAYFCASSSQTDTQYFGPGTRLTVL.

V is TRBV10-3 and J is TRBJ2-1; TRBD1 matches at 8 bases. Germline CDR1 and CDR2: ENHRY and SYGVKD. The CDR3 is 14 residues long. The J segment lost 2 bases and the V segment lost 4 bases, leaving 1 base of the junction unmatched. Here the CDR3 reads CAISGTGTYNEQFF. The CDR3 DNA reads TGTGCCATCAGTGGGACAGGGACCTACAATGAGCAGTTCTTC.

The chain employs TRBV7-8 and TRBJ1-2; 9 nucleotides line up with TRBD1. The junction had 2 bases not matched to a gene; V was cut back by 0 bases and J by 9 bases. Germline V lookup: CDR1 SGHVS, CDR2 FQNEAQ. This CDR3 has 13 amino acids. CDR3 nucleotides: TGTGCCAGCAGCTTAGCGGGACAGGGTAGCTACACCTTC. Protein: CASSLAGQGSYTF.

The chain employs TRBV5-6 and TRBJ1-2; 9 nucleotides align to TRBD1. Per the germline V gene, CDR1 is SGHDT and CDR2 is YYEEEE. V gave up 1 base and J gave up 4 bases; unmatched junction bases: 2. The CDR3 has 14 residues. CDR3 coding DNA: TGTGCCAGCAGCTTGTGGGACAGGGTCTATGGCTACACCTTC. The encoded protein is CASSLWDRVYGYTF. The variable domain in full, completed from reference TRBV5-6 and TRBJ1-2, reads DAGVTQSPTHLIKTRGQQVTLRCSPKSGHDTVSWYQQALGQGPQFIFQYYEEEERQRGNFPDRFSGHQFPNYSSELNVNALLLGDSALYLCASSLWDRVYGYTFGSGTRLTVV.

Details on this clone: The junction and the germline gene differ at one end; a read error may be behind it. The chain links TRBV24-1 to TRBJ1-1; TRBD1 aligns across 7 bases. The CDR3 contains 14 residues. Germline V lookup: CDR1 KGHDR, CDR2 SFDVKD. CDR3 DNA sequence: TGTGCCACCAGTGATCTAGACAGGGTGACTGGAGCTTTCTTT. As protein: CATSDLDRVTGAFF.

This clone was seen a few times. The chain has TRBV19 and TRBJ1-6, with D possibly being TRBD1 (5 bases). Germline CDR1 LNHDA, CDR2 SQIVND (reference sequence). CDR3 size: 14 residues. Trimming pared 5 bases from V and 6 bases from J, leaving 11 bases between. The CDR3 loop is CASSPDRGNSPLHF. Here the CDR3 DNA reads TGTGCCAGTAGTCCCGACAGAGGTAATTCACCCCTCCACTTT.

This clone was seen more than once but under ten times. The chain carries TRBV3-1 (or the pseudogene TRBV3-2) and TRBJ1-3, with 8 bases fitting TRBD1. The J segment lost 3 bases and the V segment lost 3 bases, leaving 7 bases of the junction unmatched. The CDR3 spans 16 residues. Germline CDR1 LGHDT, CDR2 YNNKEL (reference sequence). The CDR3 DNA follows: TGTGCCAGCAGCCAGGGCGGACAGGGAATTGGAAACACCATATATTTT. Translating gives CASSQGGQGIGNTIYF.

This chain links TRBV30 with TRBJ1-5, with TRBD1 as a possible D gene (6 bases). Germline CDR1 GTSNPN, CDR2 SVGIG (reference sequence). Trimming left V 4 bases short and J 1 base short, with 11 bases between. This CDR3 comprises 14 residues. The CDR3 sequence is CAWKKGGSNQPQHF. CDR3 nucleotides: TGTGCCTGGAAGAAAGGGGGGAGCAATCAGCCCCAGCATTTT.

The genes are TRBV7-8 and TRBJ2-3; D perhaps matches TRBD1 (5 bases). V was trimmed by 1 base and J by 3 bases, leaving 11 bases between them. Germline V gene data show CDR1 as SGHVS and CDR2 as FQNEAQ. This CDR3 contains 15 residues. CDR3 in DNA: TGTGCCAGCAGCTTAGTAGGGGCGAGGACAGATACGCAGTATTTT. It encodes CASSLVGARTDTQYF.

V gene TRBV2 combines with J gene TRBJ2-5, with TRBD2 matching 9 bases. Germline V lookup: CDR1 SNHLY, CDR2 FYNNEI. Trimming cost V 6 bases and J 7 bases; bases outside gene matches: 6. The CDR3 spans 13 residues. CDR3 sequence: CASRAGTSRTQYF. DNA of the CDR3: TGTGCCAGCAGAGCCGGGACTAGCCGGACCCAGTACTTC.

This clone was recorded a few times. The gene calls are TRBV2 and TRBJ1-2, with TRBD1 identical over 9 bases. Losses at the gene ends were 8 bases for V and 5 bases for J; bases not matched to a gene: 6. The CDR3 runs 13 residues. In germline, CDR1 is SNHLY, CDR2 FYNNEI. CDR3 coding DNA: TGTGCCAGCCTGGACAGGGGCGGTTATGGCTACACCTTC. This sequence encodes CASLDRGGYGYTF.

The chain is built from TRBV24-1 and TRBJ1-5, with D possibly TRBD1 on 5 matching bases. Deletions cut 7 bases from V and 1 base from J, with 7 bases between. This CDR3 is built from 13 residues. Germline V lookup: CDR1 KGHDR, CDR2 SFDVKD. CDR3 protein: CATSRTSNQPQHF. DNA for the CDR3: TGTGCCACCAGCAGGACAAGCAATCAGCCCCAGCATTTT.

V and J are TRBV5-1 and TRBJ2-1, with 7 bases fitting TRBD2. Germline CDR1 reads SGHRS; CDR2 reads YFSETQ. The CDR3 is 16 residues long. V lost 2 bases, J lost 4 bases, and 9 bases stayed unmatched. In DNA form, the CDR3 reads TGCGCCAGCAGCTTCCGAGAGCGGGGTATTTACAATGAGCAGTTCTTC. Translating gives CASSFRERGIYNEQFF.

This clone was seen just once. The chain employs TRBV5-5 and TRBJ2-5; 11 positions match TRBD1. The CDR3 has 16 residues. The ends lost 3 bases at V and 5 bases at J; junction bases unmatched: 9. Germline V gene lookup returns CDR1 SGHKS and CDR2 YYEKEE (reference sequence). The CDR3 spells CASSSPGQGAMETQYF. The CDR3 nucleotides read TGTGCCAGCAGCTCCCCCGGACAGGGGGCAATGGAGACCCAGTACTTC.

V gene TRBV7-2 combines with J gene TRBJ2-1; D may match TRBD1 or TRBD2 (6 bases each). This CDR3 contains 15 residues. The V and J ends lost 5 bases and 8 bases respectively, with 19 bases between them. The germline V gene has CDR1 SGHTA and CDR2 FQGNSA. The chain's CDR3 is CASSPDGGRRDEQFF. CDR3 DNA sequence: TGTGCCAGCAGCCCAGACGGGGGCCGCCGGGATGAGCAGTTCTTC.

The rearrangement uses TRBV5-1 and TRBJ1-1; D is uncertain. Between the trimmed V and J ends, which lost 4 bases and 6 bases, there was a span of 16 bases. Germline V gene data show CDR1 as SGHRS and CDR2 as YFSETQ. The length of the CDR3 is 14 residues. DNA for the CDR3: TGCGCCAGCAGCCCTGGGTCCATGCTAGCTGAAGCTTTCTTT. Translation gives CASSPGSMLAEAFF.

The chain combines TRBV19 with TRBJ2-6; the D gene is possibly TRBD1 (5 bases). CDR1 and CDR2 from the germline V gene are LNHDA and SQIVND (reference sequence). CDR3 size: 12 residues. The V end was cut by 11 bases, the J end by 5 bases, with 10 bases between. Here the CDR3 reads CAVGAWANVLTF. The CDR3, as DNA: TGTGCCGTAGGGGCCTGGGCCAACGTCCTGACTTTC.

This clone appeared a single time. This sequence joins TRBV18 and TRBJ2-3; D is ambiguous. The CDR3 contains 15 residues. The V end lost 3 bases, the J end lost 5 bases, and 15 bases lay between the germline ends. Germline CDR1 is KGHSH and CDR2 is LQKENI. CDR3 in DNA: TGTGCCAGCTCACCTGAACCTAAAACGGGAGATACGCAGTATTTT. Translating it yields CASSPEPKTGDTQYF.

The table lists this clone with a count of one. The gene calls are TRBV7-2 and TRBJ2-3, with 7 bases matching TRBD1. With V trimmed by 5 bases and J by 3 bases, 8 bases remained unmatched. In germline, CDR1 is SGHTA, CDR2 FQGNSA. This CDR3 spans 15 amino acids. The CDR3 here is CASSPQGTVTDTQYF. CDR3 in DNA: TGTGCCAGCAGCCCCCAGGGGACAGTAACAGATACGCAGTATTTT.

The chain is built from TRBV7-8 and TRBJ1-2, with TRBD1 matching 7 bases. The ends lost 5 bases at V and 1 base at J; junction bases unmatched: 10. The germline V gene encodes CDR1 SGHVS and CDR2 FQNEAQ. The CDR3 runs to 16 residues. The CDR3: CASSQTPTGINYGYTF. DNA for the CDR3: TGTGCCAGCAGCCAAACACCGACAGGGATTAACTATGGCTACACCTTC.

This sequence joins TRBV18 and TRBJ1-1; perhaps TRBD1 as D (6 bases). The CDR3 spans 15 residues. Germline V CDR1 and CDR2: KGHSH, LQKENI. V was cut by 4 bases and J by 0 bases, with 12 bases left in between. CDR3 sequence (DNA): TGTGCCAGCTCACAGGTGGGGGCCATGAACACTGAAGCTTTCTTT. This sequence encodes CASSQVGAMNTEAFF.

The V call is TRBV21-1, the J call TRBJ2-5; the table assigns TRBD1, which was not confirmed against the DNA. TRBV21-1 is given as a pseudogene. The CDR3 is 17 residues long. CDR3 sequence: CASSRLDRVGHKETQYF. DNA of the CDR3: TGTGCCAGCAGCAGACTAGACAGGGTAGGACATAAAGAGACCCAGTACTTC.